This T cell receptor (beta chain) came from a study of T-cell reconstitution after alpha-beta-depleted transplantation in children. Overall study results and limits: TCRbeta diversity was high at day 60 in some patients (a result of surviving recipient T cells and thymic progenitors). Newly produced T cells mostly accounted for T-cell counts and diversity one year post-transplant.

V dropped 5 bases and J dropped 2; count of bases not matched to a gene: 2. CDR3 length: 14 amino acids. The germline CDR1 and CDR2 sequences are SGHTA and FQGTGA. Library preparation (for TCRbeta) was performed with unique molecular identifiers. TCRdb recomputed calls from the PCR reads with MiXCR, one row per CDR3 protein. The sample includes about 300,000 distinct CDR3 sequences, almost 8% of them seen just once. Ten or more counts support this clonotype. As yet, its antigen is unknown. The sequencing used peripheral blood, collected 360 days after TCRalphabeta/CD19-depleted stem cell transplant. The receptor was isolated from a female patient aged 2-9 years who had a stem cell transplant for Fanconi anemia, so the T cells may come from the graft donor. This sequence joins TRBV7-3 and TRBJ2-3, with 9 nucleotides matching TRBD2. The CDR3, as DNA: TGTGCCAGCAGCCCTAGCGGGATCACAGATACGCAGTATTTT. This codes for CASSPSGITDTQYF.